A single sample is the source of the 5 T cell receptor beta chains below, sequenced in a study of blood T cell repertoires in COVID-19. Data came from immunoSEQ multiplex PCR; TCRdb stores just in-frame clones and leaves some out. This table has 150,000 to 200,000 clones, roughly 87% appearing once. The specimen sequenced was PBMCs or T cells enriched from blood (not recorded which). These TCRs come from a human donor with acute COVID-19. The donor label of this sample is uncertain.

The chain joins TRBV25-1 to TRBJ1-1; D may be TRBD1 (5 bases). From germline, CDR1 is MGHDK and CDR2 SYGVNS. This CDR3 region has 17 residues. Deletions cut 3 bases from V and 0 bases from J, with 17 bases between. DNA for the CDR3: TGTGCCAGCAGTGACCGCCGGGGGTGGGGCCTGAACACTGAAGCTTTCTTT. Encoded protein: CASSDRRGWGLNTEAFF.

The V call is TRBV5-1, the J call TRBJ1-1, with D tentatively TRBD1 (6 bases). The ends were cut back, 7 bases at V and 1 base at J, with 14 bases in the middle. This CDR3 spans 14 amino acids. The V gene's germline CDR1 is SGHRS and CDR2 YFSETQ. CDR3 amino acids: CASSGGAGNTEAFF. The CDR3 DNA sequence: TGCGCCAGCTCGGGGGGCGCAGGGAACACTGAAGCTTTCTTT.

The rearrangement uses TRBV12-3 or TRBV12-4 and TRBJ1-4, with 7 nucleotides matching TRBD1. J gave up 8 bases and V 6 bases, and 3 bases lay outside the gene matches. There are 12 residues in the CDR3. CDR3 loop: CASSKGAEKLFF. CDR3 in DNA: TGTGCCAGCAGCAAGGGGGCCGAAAAACTGTTTTTT.

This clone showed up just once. The DNA of the CDR3 is TGTGCCAGCAGTTCACCGGGACAGGGGGCCACTGAAGCTTTCTTT. It encodes CASSSPGQGATEAFF. V gene TRBV6-2 or TRBV6-3 combines with J gene TRBJ1-1; 12 bases line up with TRBD1. The ends lost 4 bases at V and 4 bases at J; junction bases unmatched: 4. The CDR3 sequence is 15 residues long. The germline CDR1 and CDR2 sequences are MNHEY and SVGEGT.

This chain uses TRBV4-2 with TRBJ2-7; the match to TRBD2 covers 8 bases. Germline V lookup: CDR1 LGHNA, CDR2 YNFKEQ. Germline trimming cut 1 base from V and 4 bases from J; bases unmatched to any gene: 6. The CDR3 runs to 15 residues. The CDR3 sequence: CASSQGGTRGYEQYF. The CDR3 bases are TGTGCCAGCAGCCAAGGTGGGACTAGGGGTTACGAGCAGTACTTC.